These T cell receptor beta chains were read from a single sample in a study of shared clonotypes between healthy human individuals. TCRdb keeps only in-frame clones here, not all; method: immunoSEQ multiplex PCR. The sample lists just over 95,000 clones, 67% occurring once. The specimen was memory CD8+ T cells sorted from blood. All receptors derive from a man aged 25 to 40 in good health. CDR3s include the opening cysteine and the closing phenylalanine or tryptophan. D genes are given only for firm matches. Some rows mark clone size as missing; the rest say once, few, many or name a class of expanded clone.

J | V | size | D | DNA | CDR3
TRBJ1-5 | TRBV6-5 | many | NA | TGTGCCAGCAGTGCCTCCGGGCAGCCCCAGCATTTT | CASSASGQPQHF
TRBJ2-1 | TRBV7-2 | NA | NA | TGTGCCAGCAGCTTACAGGTTTACAATGAGCAGTTCTTC | CASSLQVYNEQFF
TRBJ2-5 | TRBV7-9 | NA | NA | TGTGCCAGCAGCCCGACTCGGGGGCCAAACCAAGAGACCCAGTACTTC | CASSPTRGPNQETQYF
TRBJ2-5 | TRBV2 | NA | NA | TGTGCCAGCAGTGAAATTAGCGGACAAGAGACCCAGTACTTC | CASSEISGQETQYF
TRBJ2-5 | TRBV7-9 | NA | NA | TGTGCCAGCAGCTTCGAAGCAAGCCAGTACTTC | CASSFEASQYF
TRBJ2-3 | TRBV28 | NA | NA | TGTGCCAGCAGTTTTCAGTTCCGTCGTACAGATACGCAGTATTTT | CASSFQFRRTDTQYF
TRBJ2-1 | TRBV2 | NA | NA | TGTGCCAGCCCCCCAGGGTACAATGAGCAGTTCTTC | CASPPGYNEQFF
TRBJ2-7 | TRBV5-6 | NA | NA | TGTGCCAGCGGGCTTAGATTGTCCCACGAGCAGTACTTC | CASGLRLSHEQYF
TRBJ2-7 | TRBV7-6 | NA | NA | TGTGCCAGCAGCTCCTCGGCTGGGGGCCGTTCCTACGAGCAGTACTTC | CASSSSAGGRSYEQYF
TRBJ2-7 | TRBV11-3 | NA | TRBD2 | TGTGCCAGCAGCTTAGATGGGCTTTCTAGCGGGAGGGCCTCCGAGCAGTACTTC | CASSLDGLSSGRASEQYF
TRBJ2-5 | TRBV5-1 | NA | NA | TGCGCCAGCAGCTTGGCCTTTGCAGCACAAGAGACCCAGTACTTC | CASSLAFAAQETQYF
TRBJ2-3 | TRBV29-1 | NA | TRBD1 | TGCAGCGTTGAAGCATCGGTGGACAGGCACACAGATACGCAGTATTTT | CSVEASVDRHTDTQYF
TRBJ1-2 | TRBV19 | once | TRBD1 | TGTGCCAGTACCCTCGGAACCGGGACAGGCTATGGCTACACCTTC | CASTLGTGTGYGYTF
TRBJ2-7 | TRBV25-1 | NA | NA | TGTGCCAGCAGTGTAAGCCCCCCACTACCCCAAGACTACGAGCAGTACTTC | CASSVSPPLPQDYEQYF
TRBJ2-7 | TRBV11-3 | NA | TRBD1 | TGTGCCAGCAGCCAGGGACAGGGAAGCGAGCAGTACTTC | CASSQGQGSEQYF
TRBJ2-5 | TRBV6-1 | NA | NA | TGTGCCAGCAGAGGGGGAGAGACCCAGTACTTC | CASRGGETQYF
TRBJ1-1 | TRBV25-1 | NA | NA | TGTGCCAGCAGTGGCCCTTACCGGCGCGGGGGGAACACTGAAGCTTTCTTT | CASSGPYRRGGNTEAFF
TRBJ2-7 | TRBV6-5 | NA | NA | TGTGCCAGCAGTTACGCACAGGACAGCTCCTACGAGCAGTACTTC | CASSYAQDSSYEQYF
TRBJ2-5 | TRBV29-1 | few | TRBD2 | TGCAGCGTTGAACAACTAGCGGGAGTGTCAGAGACCCAGTACTTC | CSVEQLAGVSETQYF
TRBJ2-1 | TRBV29-1 | NA | NA | TGCAGCGTTGAATCCCTGAATGAGCAGTTCTTC | CSVESLNEQFF
TRBJ2-3 | TRBV6-5 | NA | NA | TGTGCCAGCAGTTACTCGACCACAGATACGCAGTATTTT | CASSYSTTDTQYF
TRBJ2-2 | TRBV2 | NA | TRBD1 | TGTGCCAGCGGACAGGGGAACACCGGGGAGCTGTTTTTT | CASGQGNTGELFF
TRBJ2-3 | TRBV19 | NA | TRBD2 | TGTGCCAGTAAGGGTAGCGGGAGCCACACAGATACGCAGTATTTT | CASKGSGSHTDTQYF
TRBJ2-1 | TRBV6-6 | NA | NA | TGTGCCAGCTATCGGACGATCAATGAGCAGTTCTTC | CASYRTINEQFF
TRBJ2-1 | TRBV7-9 | once | TRBD2 | TGTGCCAGCAGCCAAACTAGCGGGAGGGATACCTACAATGAGCAGTTCTTC | CASSQTSGRDTYNEQFF
TRBJ2-7 | TRBV28 | NA | NA | TGTGCCAGCAGTTCAGATACCTACGAGCAGTACTTC | CASSSDTYEQYF
TRBJ2-1 | TRBV11-3 | NA | TRBD1 | TGTGCCAGCAGCCTCGGACAGGGCGGTAGCAATGAGCAGTTCTTC | CASSLGQGGSNEQFF
TRBJ2-7 | TRBV27 | many | TRBD2 | TGTGCCAGCACCCCGGGAGCGGGAGAGATCTACGAGCAGTACTTC | CASTPGAGEIYEQYF
TRBJ2-3 | TRBV27 | few | TRBD2 | TGTGCCAGCAGTTCCCGGGACAGAGGACTAGCGGGAGGTACGTCGCAGTATTTT | CASSSRDRGLAGGTSQYF
TRBJ1-1 | TRBV4-3 | NA | NA | TGCGCCAGCAGCCCGGCGTGGGGGCAGGCGAACACTGAAGCTTTCTTT | CASSPAWGQANTEAFF
TRBJ1-2 | TRBV5-4 | NA | TRBD1 | TGTGCCAGCAGCTCTAGGGGGCCCTATGGCTACACCTTC | CASSSRGPYGYTF
TRBJ2-2 | TRBV5-4 | once | TRBD1 | TGTGCCAGCAGCTCTCCGGGACAGGCGAACACCGGGGAGCTGTTTTTT | CASSSPGQANTGELFF
TRBJ2-3 | TRBV6-1 | few | TRBD1 | TGTGCCAGCAGTGAACCTCCGGGACAGGGGTCAGATACGCAGTATTTT | CASSEPPGQGSDTQYF
TRBJ2-5 | TRBV5-6 | NA | TRBD1 | TGTGCCAGCAGCTCTGACAGGGAAGAGACCCAGTACTTC | CASSSDREETQYF
TRBJ2-1 | TRBV5-1 | NA | TRBD2 | TGCGCCAGCAGCTTGCCCCTCCTAGCGGGAGGTTACAATGAGCAGTTCTTC | CASSLPLLAGGYNEQFF
TRBJ2-1 | TRBV29-1 | NA | NA | TGCAGCGTTGAAGCACTCGACAGGGAGCAGTTCTTC | CSVEALDREQFF
TRBJ1-2 | TRBV5-4 | NA | NA | TGTGCCAGCAGCTCGTGGGGAGTGCCTAACTATGGCTACACCTTC | CASSSWGVPNYGYTF
TRBJ2-1 | TRBV6-1 | NA | NA | TGTGCCAGCAGTGAGTGGGGGGAAGAGGCCCACAATGAGCAGTTCTTC | CASSEWGEEAHNEQFF
TRBJ2-5 | TRBV27 | NA | NA | TGTGCCAGCAGTCTACAGAATCAGCAAGAGACCCAGTACTTC | CASSLQNQQETQYF
TRBJ2-7 | TRBV14 | NA | NA | TGTGCCAGCAGCCATACAAGCTCCTACGAGCAGTACTTC | CASSHTSSYEQYF
TRBJ2-2 | TRBV7-9 | NA | NA | TGTGCCAGCAGCTTGTTTGGGAACACCGGGGAGCTGTTTTTT | CASSLFGNTGELFF
TRBJ2-7 | TRBV27 | NA | NA | TGTGCCAGCAGTTTACGGGCAGGCTCCTACGAGCAGTACTTC | CASSLRAGSYEQYF
TRBJ1-3 | TRBV25-1 | NA | NA | TGTGCCAGCAGTGCAGTCTCTGGAAACACCATATATTTT | CASSAVSGNTIYF
TRBJ2-7 | TRBV6-5 | NA | NA | TGTGCCAGCAATCCCAGACAGGGACTAGGTAGCGAGCAGTACTTC | CASNPRQGLGSEQYF
TRBJ1-1 | TRBV7-9 | NA | TRBD1 | TGTGCCAGCAGCACCACCGGGACAGGGAACACTGAAGCTTTCTTT | CASSTTGTGNTEAFF
TRBJ2-1 | TRBV15 | NA | TRBD2 | TGTGCCACCAGCAGAGAGCCTAGCGGGAACAATGAGCAGTTCTTC | CATSREPSGNNEQFF
TRBJ2-7 | TRBV10-3 | few | NA | TGTGCCATCAGCGAGGACTACGAGCAGTACTTC | CAISEDYEQYF
TRBJ2-3 | TRBV11-2 | once | NA | TGTGCCAGCAGCCCGACGGCTTATCTGGCGGATACGCAGTATTTT | CASSPTAYLADTQYF
TRBJ2-7 | TRBV28 | NA | NA | TGTGCCAGCACACCACCGGATACGTACGAGCAGTACTTC | CASTPPDTYEQYF
TRBJ1-1 | TRBV2 | NA | NA | TGTGCCAGCCGGACCTGGGGCGGGACTGAAGCTTTCTTT | CASRTWGGTEAFF
TRBJ2-1 | TRBV7-3 | NA | NA | TGTGCCAGCAGCAAATGGGTACCCAGGACTTTACCCGGGAGCTCCTACAATGAGCAGTTCTTC | CASSKWVPRTLPGSSYNEQFF
TRBJ2-1 | TRBV7-9 | NA | TRBD2 | TGTGCCAGCGGGGGACTAGCGGGAGTGTTCTTC | CASGGLAGVFF
TRBJ2-7 | TRBV29-1 | NA | NA | TGCAGCGTTGAGTCAGGGAACTCCTACGAGCAGTACTTC | CSVESGNSYEQYF
TRBJ1-3 | TRBV18 | few | NA | TGTGCCAGCTCACCCGGACGTGAAAGGGACACCATATATTTT | CASSPGRERDTIYF
TRBJ2-7 | TRBV28 | NA | NA | TGTGCCAGCAGTAGCCTTCACCACGAGCAGTACTTC | CASSSLHHEQYF
TRBJ2-1 | TRBV5-4 | NA | NA | TGTGCCAGCAGCCCACAGGAGGACTCCTACAATGAGCAGTTCTTC | CASSPQEDSYNEQFF
TRBJ1-5 | TRBV5-1 | NA | NA | TGCGCCAGCAGCGCATCCGGGACCCGAGGCCGCCAGCCCCAGCATTTT | CASSASGTRGRQPQHF
TRBJ1-5 | TRBV11-2 | NA | NA | TGTGCCAGCAGCTTAGTCGGGCAGGGCATGAATCAGCCCCAGCATTTT | CASSLVGQGMNQPQHF
TRBJ2-3 | TRBV9 | NA | NA | TGTGCCAGCAGCGAGACCACAGATACGCAGTATTTT | CASSETTDTQYF